Below, one TCR beta chain is given with its context. In the authors' workflow: Reference gene primer amplification yielded estimated nucleated cell counts. Produced via immunoSEQ multiplex PCR; TCRdb's table is partial and in-frame only. The V and J calls and clone size are taken from that table; D and trimming were inferred from the DNA. The profile shows some 400,000 clones, 80% to 90% of them singletons. This CDR3 comprises 13 residues. V lost 3 bases to trimming and J lost 8 bases; unmatched junction nucleotides: 5. Germline V gives CDR1 DFQATT, CDR2 SNEGSKA (reference sequence). Followed over time, Seattle patients had been enrolled while infection was active. This record belongs to a study of blood T cell repertoires in COVID-19. The overall study: Sites in the United States, Italy and Spain provided acute and convalescent COVID-19 samples.

The chain employs TRBV20-1 and TRBJ1-4; TRBD1 matches at 8 bases. The source material was peripheral blood. The sequence derives from a woman aged 60-75 years with COVID-19, enrolled during active disease. The CDR3 DNA follows: TGCAGTGCTAGTCAGGGGGCGAGAGAAAAACTGTTTTTT. Translation: CSASQGAREKLFF.